This T cell receptor beta chain was obtained from a study of T cell responses to AZD1222 COVID-19 vaccine. The study's findings and limits: AZD1222 recipients seropositive at baseline numbered only 6 or 7. A mostly white British donor set with more females was recruited, and clonal diversity was possibly underestimated. Repertoire samples came only from after the peak T cell response. Spike-specific TCR breadth and depth were elevated following two AZD1222 doses.

Method: immunoSEQ multiplex PCR; TCRdb's copy keeps in-frame clones and lacks some. The repertoire has about 160,000 clones, under 95% of them found once; the top ten carry roughly 4.4%. Germline V CDR1 and CDR2: LGHNA, YSLEER. V was cut by 0 bases and J by 2 bases, with 10 bases left in between. The CDR3 length is 15 residues. This clone was seen a handful of times. Its matching antigen is unknown. The TCR sequence derives from an adult in good health. Sequenced material: peripheral blood, taken on day 0 of MenACWY control vaccination. V is TRBV4-3 and J is TRBJ1-2; D unresolved. The CDR3 reads CASSQESIVNYGYTF. The CDR3 DNA is TGCGCCAGCAGCCAAGAATCCATAGTGAACTATGGCTACACCTTC.